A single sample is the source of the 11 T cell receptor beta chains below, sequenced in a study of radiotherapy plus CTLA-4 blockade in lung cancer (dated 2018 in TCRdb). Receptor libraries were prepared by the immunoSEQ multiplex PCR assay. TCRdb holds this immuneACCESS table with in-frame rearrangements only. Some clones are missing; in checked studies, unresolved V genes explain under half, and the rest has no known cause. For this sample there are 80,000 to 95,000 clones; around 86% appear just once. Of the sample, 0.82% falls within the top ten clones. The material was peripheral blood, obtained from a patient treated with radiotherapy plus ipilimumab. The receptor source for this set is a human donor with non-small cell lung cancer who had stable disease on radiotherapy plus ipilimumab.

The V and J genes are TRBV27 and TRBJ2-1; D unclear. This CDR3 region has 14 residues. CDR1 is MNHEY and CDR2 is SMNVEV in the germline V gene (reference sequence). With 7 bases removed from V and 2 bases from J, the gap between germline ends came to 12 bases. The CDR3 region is CASTTGGPYNEQFF. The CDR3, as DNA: TGTGCCAGCACCACGGGTGGCCCCTACAATGAGCAGTTCTTC.

The CDR3 nucleotides are TGCGCCAGCAGCTTGGCCCCATTCGCAAATACGCAGTATTTT. It encodes CASSLAPFANTQYF. The chain links TRBV5-1 to TRBJ2-3, with D unclear. CDR1 is SGHRS and CDR2 is YFSETQ in the germline V gene. Trimming cost V 0 bases and J 7 bases, with 12 bases left between them. The length of the CDR3 is 14 residues.

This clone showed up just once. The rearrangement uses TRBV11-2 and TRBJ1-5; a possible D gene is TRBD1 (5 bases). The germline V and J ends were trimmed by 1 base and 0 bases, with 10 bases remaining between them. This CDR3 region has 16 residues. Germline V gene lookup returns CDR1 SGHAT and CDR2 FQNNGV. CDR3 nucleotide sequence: TGTGCCAGCAGCTTAGTCTCAGGGCATAGCAATCAGCCCCAGCATTTT. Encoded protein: CASSLVSGHSNQPQHF. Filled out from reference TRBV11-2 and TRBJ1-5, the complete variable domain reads EAGVAQSPRYKIIEKRQSVAFWCNPISGHATLYWYQQILGQGPKLLIQFQNNGVVDDSQLPKDRFSAERLKGVDSTLKIQPAKLEDSAVYLCASSLVSGHSNQPQHFGDGTRLSIL.

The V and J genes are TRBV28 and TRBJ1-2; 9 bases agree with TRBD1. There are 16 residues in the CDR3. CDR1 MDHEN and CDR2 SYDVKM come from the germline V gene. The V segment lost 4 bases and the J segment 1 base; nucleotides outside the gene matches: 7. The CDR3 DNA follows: TGTGCCAGCAGTTCTCACTCGACAGGGGGTAACTATGGCTACACCTTC. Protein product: CASSSHSTGGNYGYTF.

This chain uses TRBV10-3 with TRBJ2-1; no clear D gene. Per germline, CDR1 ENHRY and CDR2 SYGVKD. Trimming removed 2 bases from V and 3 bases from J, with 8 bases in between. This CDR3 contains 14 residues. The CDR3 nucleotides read TGTGCCATCAGTGAGAGCGCAAGCTACAATGAGCAGTTCTTC. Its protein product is CAISESASYNEQFF.

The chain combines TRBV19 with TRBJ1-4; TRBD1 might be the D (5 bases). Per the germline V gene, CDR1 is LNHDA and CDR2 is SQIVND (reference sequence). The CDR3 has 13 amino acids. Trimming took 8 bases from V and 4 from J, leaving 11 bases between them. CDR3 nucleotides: TGTGCCAGTGCAGGGATGAGTAATGAAAAACTGTTTTTT. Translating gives CASAGMSNEKLFF.

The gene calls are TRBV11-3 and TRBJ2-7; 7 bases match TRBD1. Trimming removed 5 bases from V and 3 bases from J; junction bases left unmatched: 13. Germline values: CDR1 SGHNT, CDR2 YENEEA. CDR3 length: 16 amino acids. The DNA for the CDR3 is TGTGCCAGCAGCCCAAATCGAGGGGGCGCCGACTACGAGCAGTACTTC. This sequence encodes CASSPNRGGADYEQYF.

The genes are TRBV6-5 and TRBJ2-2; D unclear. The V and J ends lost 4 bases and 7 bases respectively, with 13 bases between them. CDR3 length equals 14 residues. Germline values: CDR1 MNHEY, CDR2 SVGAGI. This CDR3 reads CASSSWSRDGELFF. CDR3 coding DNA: TGTGCCAGCAGTTCCTGGTCCCGCGACGGGGAGCTGTTTTTT.

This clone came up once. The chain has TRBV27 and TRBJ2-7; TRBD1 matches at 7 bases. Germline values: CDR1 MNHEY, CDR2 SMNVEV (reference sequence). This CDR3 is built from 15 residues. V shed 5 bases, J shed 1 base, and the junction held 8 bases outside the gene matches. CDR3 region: CASSPRGTASYEQYF. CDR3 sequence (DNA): TGTGCCAGCAGTCCCAGGGGGACAGCTTCCTACGAGCAGTACTTC.

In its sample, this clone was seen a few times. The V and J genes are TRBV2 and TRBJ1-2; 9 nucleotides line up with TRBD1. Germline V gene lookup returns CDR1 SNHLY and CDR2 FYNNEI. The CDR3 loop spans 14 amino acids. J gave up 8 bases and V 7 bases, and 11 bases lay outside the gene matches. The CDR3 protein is CASNTYRGRGGYTF. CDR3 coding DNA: TGTGCCAGCAATACCTACAGGGGGCGCGGGGGCTACACCTTC.

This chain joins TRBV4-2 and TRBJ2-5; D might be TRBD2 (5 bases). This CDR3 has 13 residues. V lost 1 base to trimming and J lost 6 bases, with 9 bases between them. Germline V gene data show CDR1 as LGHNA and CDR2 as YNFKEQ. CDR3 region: CASSQGGSKTQYF. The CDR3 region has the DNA TGTGCCAGCAGCCAAGGAGGGTCCAAGACCCAGTACTTC.